These 18 T cell receptor beta chains came from one sample sequenced in a study of chemoradiotherapy in HPV16-positive cancers. Assay used: immunoSEQ multiplex PCR; TCRdb lists only in-frame clones, some missing. The data contain some 70,000 clones, around nine tenths of them singletons. The starting material was blood, obtained from a patient who underwent chemoradiotherapy. These receptors were obtained from a human donor with HPV-associated anogenital cancer.

The chain has TRBV29-1 and TRBJ2-7; D might be TRBD1 (8 bases). This CDR3 has 15 residues. In germline, CDR1 is SQVTM, CDR2 ANQGSEA. Between the trimmed V and J ends, which lost 2 bases and 4 bases, there was a span of 18 bases. In DNA form, the CDR3 reads TGCAGCGTTGAAACGTACAGGGGGACTATTTACGAGCAGTACTTC. Amino acids: CSVETYRGTIYEQYF.

The rearrangement links TRBV2 to TRBJ1-1; perhaps TRBD1 as D (5 bases). From germline, CDR1 is SNHLY and CDR2 FYNNEI. The CDR3 is 14 residues long. V was pared by 6 bases and J by 2 bases, with 13 bases between. CDR3 in amino acids: CASRHRFLNTEAFF. CDR3 DNA sequence: TGTGCCAGCAGGCACAGGTTCCTCAACACTGAAGCTTTCTTT.

V gene TRBV5-1 combines with J gene TRBJ1-1; TRBD1 agrees at 7 bases. This CDR3 contains 15 residues. V lost 4 bases to trimming and J lost 11 bases; unmatched junction nucleotides: 17. Germline CDR1 SGHRS, CDR2 YFSETQ. CDR3: CASSLTGDSIKWAFF. CDR3 bases: TGCGCCAGCAGCCTGACGGGGGACAGTATTAAATGGGCTTTCTTT.

The V gene is TRBV6-1, the J gene TRBJ1-1; 8 bases fit TRBD1. Per germline, CDR1 MNHNS and CDR2 SASEGT. V shed 1 base, J shed 11 bases, and the junction held 12 bases outside the gene matches. CDR3 size: 15 residues. The CDR3 DNA reads as TGTGCCAGCAGTGAAGAGGGAGACAGGGGAGGAGTGGCTTTCTTT. Translated, it gives CASSEEGDRGGVAFF.

The rearrangement joins TRBV18 to TRBJ1-2; TRBD1 matches 8 bases. CDR1 is KGHSH, CDR2 LQKENI, per germline. The CDR3 runs to 15 residues. The trim removed 3 bases at V and 1 base at J, leaving 4 bases unmatched. The CDR3 DNA reads as TGTGCCAGCTCACCCGGGACAGGTGATAACTATGGCTACACCTTC. As protein: CASSPGTGDNYGYTF.

J is TRBJ2-7 and V is TRBV19, with TRBD1 matching 10 bases. The CDR3 covers 14 residues. Germline V gene sequence: CDR1 LNHDA, CDR2 SQIVND (reference sequence). The V and J ends lost 6 bases and 3 bases, in that order; junction bases with no gene match: 5. DNA for the CDR3: TGTGCCAGTAGCCCCGGGACAGGGGTCTACGAGCAGTACTTC. Translating gives CASSPGTGVYEQYF.

This clone appeared once. In DNA, the CDR3 is TGTGCCAGCAGTGAAGCAAGAGGACAGGGGGCCCACGAGCAGTACTTC. It is translated as CASSEARGQGAHEQYF. The chain joins TRBV6-1 to TRBJ2-7; 11 bases are shared with TRBD1. Looked up from germline, CDR1 is MNHNS and CDR2 is SASEGT. V was clipped by 0 bases and J by 5 bases; unmatched bases: 6. The CDR3 extends over 16 amino acids.

Here the CDR3 DNA reads TGCGCCAGCAGCCAAGATCTCCCGAACACTGAAGCTTTCTTT. Its protein product is CASSQDLPNTEAFF. The chain links TRBV4-1 to TRBJ1-1; the D is unclear. V was clipped by 0 bases and J by 1 base, with 6 bases between them. Germline V gene lookup returns CDR1 MGHRA and CDR2 YSYEKL. The CDR3 has 14 residues.

This chain links TRBV9 with TRBJ2-1; 11 nucleotides align to TRBD2. CDR3 size: 15 residues. Germline CDR1 is SGDLS and CDR2 is YYNGEE. Trimming at V came to 0 bases and at J to 8 bases, leaving 4 bases not matched to a gene. The CDR3 protein is CASSVGLAGLDEQFF. CDR3 nucleotides: TGTGCCAGCAGCGTAGGACTAGCGGGGCTGGATGAGCAGTTCTTC. Full variable domain (rest looked up from reference TRBV9 and TRBJ2-1): DSGVTQTPKHLITATGQRVTLRCSPRSGDLSVYWYQQSLDQGLQFLIQYYNGEERAKGNILERFSAQQFPDLHSELNLSSLELGDSALYFCASSVGLAGLDEQFFGPGTRLTVL.

This chain connects TRBV28 to TRBJ2-5; D possibly uses TRBD1 or TRBD2 (5 bases each). V lost 5 bases and J 2 bases, leaving 21 bases between the germline ends. Germline V gene lookup returns CDR1 MDHEN and CDR2 SYDVKM. CDR3 size: 17 residues. CDR3 coding DNA: TGTGCCAGCAGTGACCTTCTTGGGGGACCTATTCAAGAGACCCAGTACTTC. Translating it yields CASSDLLGGPIQETQYF. Full variable domain (missing parts from reference TRBV28 and TRBJ2-5): DVKVTQSSRYLVKRTGEKVFLECVQDMDHENMFWYRQDPGLGLRLIYFSYDVKMKEKGDIPEGYSVSREKKERFSLILESASTNQTSMYLCASSDLLGGPIQETQYFGPGTRLLVL.

This chain joins TRBV28 and TRBJ1-1, with TRBD1 identical over 8 bases. The CDR3 extends over 14 amino acids. The V gene end was trimmed by 7 bases and the J gene end by 2 bases; junction bases not matched to a gene: 6. Germline assignment: CDR1 MDHEN and CDR2 SYDVKM. The DNA for the CDR3 is TGTGCCAGCACGTCAGGGGGCTTAAACACTGAAGCTTTCTTT. It specifies CASTSGGLNTEAFF.

The rearrangement links TRBV5-1 to TRBJ2-2, with 11 bases identical to TRBD1. From germline, CDR1 is SGHRS and CDR2 YFSETQ. CDR3 length: 15 residues. Unmatched junction bases numbered 6, after V lost 5 bases and J lost 6 bases. CDR3: CASRPGTGGSGELFF. Here the CDR3 DNA reads TGCGCCAGCAGACCGGGGACAGGGGGATCCGGGGAGCTGTTTTTT. Complete variable domain (other parts from reference TRBV5-1 and TRBJ2-2): KAGVTQTPRYLIKTRGQQVTLSCSPISGHRSVSWYQQTPGQGLQFLFEYFSETQRNKGNFPGRFSGRQFSNSRSEMNVSTLELGDSALYLCASRPGTGGSGELFFGEGSRLTVL.

The rearrangement joins TRBV18 to TRBJ2-1, with 14 bases lining up with TRBD2. The CDR3 is 15 amino acids. The ends lost 2 bases at V and 9 bases at J; junction bases unmatched: 3. Germline V gene sequence: CDR1 KGHSH, CDR2 LQKENI. The CDR3 bases are TGTGCCAGCTCACCAGGACTAGCGGGAGGCACTGAGCAGTTCTTC. Translating gives CASSPGLAGGTEQFF.

The V gene is TRBV7-8, the J gene TRBJ1-5; unclear D gene. CDR1 and CDR2 from the germline V gene are SGHVS and FQNEAQ. The CDR3 contains 13 residues. V was pared by 1 base and J by 7 bases, with 8 bases between. The CDR3 DNA reads TGTGCCAGCAGCTTAGGGGCAAAACAGCCCCAGCATTTT. Protein: CASSLGAKQPQHF.

This chain connects TRBV18 to TRBJ2-1; TRBD2 matches at 9 bases. Trimming removed 4 bases from V and 6 bases from J; junction bases left unmatched: 19. Germline V gene data show CDR1 as KGHSH and CDR2 as LQKENI. CDR3 length: 19 amino acids. CDR3 nucleotides: TGTGCCAGCTCACTAACGGACAGCTCCGGGACTAGCTTTCGCAATGAGCAGTTCTTC. Protein product: CASSLTDSSGTSFRNEQFF.

The rearrangement uses TRBV28 and TRBJ2-2, with 8 positions matching TRBD2. Germline CDR1 and CDR2: MDHEN and SYDVKM. The CDR3 spans 15 residues. The V gene end was trimmed by 6 bases and the J gene end by 2 bases; junction bases not matched to a gene: 5. CDR3 loop: CASRLAVQNTGELFF. The CDR3 DNA is TGTGCCAGCAGACTAGCGGTCCAAAACACCGGGGAGCTGTTTTTT.

The genes are TRBV7-2 and TRBJ2-1; a possible D gene is TRBD2 (5 bases). V was pared by 5 bases and J by 6 bases, with 23 bases between. From germline, CDR1 is SGHTA and CDR2 FQGNSA. CDR3 length: 17 residues. The CDR3 here is CASSPFLTSAAGNEQFF. CDR3 DNA: TGTGCCAGCAGCCCATTCCTAACTAGTGCGGCAGGCAATGAGCAGTTCTTC.

The table lists this clone with a few counts. This chain links TRBV4-2 with TRBJ1-2, with unresolved D. CDR3 length: 14 amino acids. Germline-derived CDR1 and CDR2 are LGHNA and YNFKEQ. V was clipped by 0 bases and J by 4 bases, with 9 bases between them. The CDR3 here is CASSQELSVYGYTF. Here the CDR3 DNA reads TGTGCCAGCAGCCAAGAGTTAAGTGTCTATGGCTACACCTTC.